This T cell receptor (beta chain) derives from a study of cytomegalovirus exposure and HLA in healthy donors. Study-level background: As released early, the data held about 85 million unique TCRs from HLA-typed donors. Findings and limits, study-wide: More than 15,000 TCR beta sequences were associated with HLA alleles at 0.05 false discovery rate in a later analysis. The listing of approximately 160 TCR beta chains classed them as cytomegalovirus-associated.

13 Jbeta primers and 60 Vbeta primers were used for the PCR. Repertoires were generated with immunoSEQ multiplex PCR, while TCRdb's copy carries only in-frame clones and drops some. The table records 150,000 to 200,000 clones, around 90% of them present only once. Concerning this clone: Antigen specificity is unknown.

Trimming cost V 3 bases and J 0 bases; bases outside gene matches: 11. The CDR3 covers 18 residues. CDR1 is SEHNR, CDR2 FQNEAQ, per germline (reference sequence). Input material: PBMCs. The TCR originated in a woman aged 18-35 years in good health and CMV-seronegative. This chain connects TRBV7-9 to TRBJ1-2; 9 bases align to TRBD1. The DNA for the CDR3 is TGTGCCAGCAGCTTTGCCGGGACAGGGTACGGGCCTAACTATGGCTACACCTTC. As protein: CASSFAGTGYGPNYGYTF.